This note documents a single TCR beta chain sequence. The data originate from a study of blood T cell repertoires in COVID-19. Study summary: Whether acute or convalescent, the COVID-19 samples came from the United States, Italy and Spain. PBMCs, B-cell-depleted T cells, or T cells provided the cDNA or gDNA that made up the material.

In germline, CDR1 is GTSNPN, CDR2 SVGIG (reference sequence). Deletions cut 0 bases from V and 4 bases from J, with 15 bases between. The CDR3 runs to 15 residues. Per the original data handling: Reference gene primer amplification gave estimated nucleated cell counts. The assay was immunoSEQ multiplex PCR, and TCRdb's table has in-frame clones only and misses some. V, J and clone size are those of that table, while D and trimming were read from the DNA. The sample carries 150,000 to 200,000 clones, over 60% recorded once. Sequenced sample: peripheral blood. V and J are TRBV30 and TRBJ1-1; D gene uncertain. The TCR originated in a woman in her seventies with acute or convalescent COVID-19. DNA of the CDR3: TGTGCCTGGAGTGTTCATTGGGGAGAGGGCACTGAAGCTTTCTTT. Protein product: CAWSVHWGEGTEAFF.